These 13 T cell receptor beta chains came from one sample sequenced in a study of shared T cell receptors in the human thymus. Sequenced by immunoSEQ multiplex PCR; TCRdb stores in-frame clones only, minus some. The repertoire holds some 660,000 clones, with 87% as singletons. The same sample was also used in a study of human thymus T cells.

The specimen was thymocytes. The receptors here all came from a boy under three years old with a congenital heart defect.

This chain uses TRBV21-1 with TRBJ1-2. TRBV21-1 is reported as a pseudogene. The CDR3 consists of 12 residues. CDR3 nucleotides: TGTGCCGGAGGCAGAGTGCTTCTTGGCTACACCTTC. It is translated as CAGGRVLLGYTF.

The chain couples TRBV14 to TRBJ2-7; 10 bases agree with TRBD2. This CDR3 spans 16 amino acids. Per the germline V gene, CDR1 is SGHDN and CDR2 is FVKESK. After removal of 0 bases from V and 7 bases from J, the junction contained 9 bases not matched to a gene. Here the CDR3 DNA reads TGTGCCAGCAGCCAAGAATCAGCGGGAGGGCCGGTTGAGCAGTACTTC. This translates into CASSQESAGGPVEQYF.

This chain links TRBV30 with TRBJ1-1; TRBD1 agrees at 9 bases. Germline CDR1 and CDR2: GTSNPN and SVGIG (reference sequence). CDR3 length equals 15 residues. Unmatched junction bases numbered 3, after V lost 0 bases and J lost 1 base. The CDR3 region has the DNA TGTGCCTGGAGTGTAAGGGGACAGGGGAACACTGAAGCTTTCTTT. The encoded protein is CAWSVRGQGNTEAFF.

V gene TRBV7-2 combines with J gene TRBJ1-1, with D possibly TRBD1 on 6 matching bases. Germline V gene data show CDR1 as SGHTA and CDR2 as FQGNSA. Trimming took off 6 bases at V and 0 bases at J, with 14 bases between the two ends. CDR3 size: 15 residues. CDR3 DNA: TGTGCCAGCAGGATCAGGGGAAGATTGAACACTGAAGCTTTCTTT. Encoded protein: CASRIRGRLNTEAFF.

V usage is TRBV19 and J usage is TRBJ2-7; no definite D call. Germline CDR1 LNHDA, CDR2 SQIVND (reference sequence). V was clipped by 4 bases and J by 6 bases, with 22 bases between them. There are 16 residues in the CDR3. The CDR3 DNA reads TGTGCCAGTAGTACAGATTCAGCGCTCTCCAAGCCCGAGCAGTACTTC. It codes for CASSTDSALSKPEQYF.

The V call is TRBV19, the J call TRBJ2-2; 12 bases line up with TRBD1. The germline gives CDR1 LNHDA, CDR2 SQIVND (reference sequence). With 1 base clipped from V and 3 bases from J, the junction kept 3 bases outside the gene matches. This CDR3 has 17 residues. CDR3 loop: CASSIGGTGGHTGELFF. DNA of the CDR3: TGTGCCAGTAGTATAGGAGGGACAGGGGGCCACACCGGGGAGCTGTTTTTT.

This clone showed up just once. The chain has TRBV7-6 and TRBJ2-1; 9 nucleotides align to TRBD2. The CDR3 totals 17 residues. Looked up from germline, CDR1 is SGHVS and CDR2 is FNYEAQ. Trimming removed 1 base from V and 6 bases from J; junction bases left unmatched: 10. The CDR3 loop is CASSLEGSGGPGNEQFF. The CDR3 DNA sequence: TGTGCCAGCAGCTTAGAGGGGAGCGGGGGGCCGGGCAATGAGCAGTTCTTC.

V gene TRBV7-2 combines with J gene TRBJ2-6; D is possibly TRBD1 (5 bases). The CDR3 runs to 14 residues. CDR1 and CDR2 (germline): SGHTA, FQGNSA. Trimming took 11 bases from V and 2 from J, leaving 13 bases between them. The CDR3 is CAVGWGAGANVLTF. In DNA form, the CDR3 reads TGTGCCGTCGGGTGGGGCGCTGGGGCCAACGTCCTGACTTTC.

The chain joins TRBV29-1 to TRBJ1-3, with D hard to call. The CDR3 loop spans 13 amino acids. The V gene's germline CDR1 is SQVTM and CDR2 ANQGSEA. V was cut by 5 bases and J by 0 bases, with 8 bases left in between. The CDR3 DNA reads as TGCAGCGTTCAGATGTACTCTGGAAACACCATATATTTT. Translated: CSVQMYSGNTIYF.

This clone has just a few counts. The chain has TRBV10-3 and TRBJ1-2, with D perhaps matching TRBD1 (5 bases). V lost 10 bases, J lost 3 bases, and 15 bases lay in between. Germline V lookup: CDR1 ENHRY, CDR2 SYGVKD. The CDR3 is 13 amino acids. This chain's CDR3 is CARQGSRYYGYTF. The DNA for the CDR3 is TGTGCCAGGCAGGGTTCAAGATACTATGGCTACACCTTC.

This sequence joins TRBV7-2 and TRBJ1-4, with D possibly TRBD1 on 6 matching bases. The CDR3 runs 16 residues. CDR1 SGHTA and CDR2 FQGNSA come from the germline V gene. Trimming shortened V by 0 bases and J by 4 bases, and 12 bases separated the two germline ends. In DNA form, the CDR3 reads TGTGCCAGCAGCTTAGCTGGACAGAATCTTAATGAAAAACTGTTTTTT. This translates into CASSLAGQNLNEKLFF.

The chain combines TRBV27 with TRBJ1-4; D uncertain. Deletions cut 6 bases from V and 0 bases from J, with 14 bases between. The CDR3 runs to 16 residues. CDR1 MNHEY and CDR2 SMNVEV come from the germline V gene (reference sequence). CDR3 bases: TGTGCCAGCAGACACCACACCGGGGCAACTAATGAAAAACTGTTTTTT. The encoded protein is CASRHHTGATNEKLFF.

The chain couples TRBV7-2 to TRBJ1-5; D may be TRBD1 (5 bases). From germline, CDR1 is SGHTA and CDR2 FQGNSA. V lost 5 bases and J lost 0, with 14 bases in between. This CDR3 has 16 amino acids. As DNA, the CDR3 is TGTGCCAGCAGCCGCGCGGGGCAGGGTAGCAATCAGCCCCAGCATTTT. Amino acid sequence: CASSRAGQGSNQPQHF.